This TCR beta chain was identified during a study of cytotoxic CD8 clonotypes in ibrutinib-treated CLL. Study summary: Response sampling occurred after a median around 12 months of treatment (range 6 to 36). Study-wide points: Public clonotypes, rarely seen, contracted or held steady on treatment.

The germline V and J ends were trimmed by 2 bases and 4 bases, with 5 bases remaining between them. Germline V gene data show CDR1 as SGHAT and CDR2 as FQNNGV. The CDR3 consists of 12 residues. Here immunoSEQ multiplex PCR was the method, and the copy in TCRdb shows in-frame clones only, minus some. Counted here are roughly 200,000 clones, more than 75% occurring once; the ten biggest clones make up over 9.5%. Comments on this clone: Its antigen is currently unknown.

This chain uses TRBV11-2 with TRBJ1-2, with D possibly matching TRBD1 (5 bases). The TCR originated in a human donor with chronic lymphocytic leukemia. Material: PBMCs, obtained after 12 months of ibrutinib treatment. CDR3 protein: CASSLQGYGYTF. As DNA, the CDR3 is TGTGCCAGCAGCTTACAGGGCTATGGCTACACCTTC.